These 10 T cell receptor beta chains came from one sample sequenced in a study of blood T cells in healthy people across ages. For the second PCR, which ran for 7 to 11 cycles, a sample-barcoded 5' primer and a J-beta primer mix were used. Via MiXCR, TCRdb re-called the 5' RACE reads, giving one row per CDR3 protein. The sample records 650,000 to 800,000 distinct CDR3 sequences, around 52% being singletons. The sequenced sample consisted of blood. The receptors here all came from a woman of 80 years or more in good health.

In the case of this clonotype: With a much larger clone just one base away, this may be a read error. V is TRBV12-3 or TRBV12-4 and J is TRBJ2-3; unclear D gene. CDR3 size: 13 residues. As DNA, the CDR3 is TGTGCCAGCAGTTTAGGTTCGGCAGAGACGCAGTATTTT. Encoded protein: CASSLGSAETQYF.

V gene TRBV6-5 combines with J gene TRBJ2-3, with 9 bases aligning to TRBD2. CDR3 length: 15 residues. The germline V gene has CDR1 MNHEY and CDR2 SVGAGI. V shed 5 bases, J shed 6 bases, and the junction held 9 bases outside the gene matches. The DNA of the CDR3 is TGTGCCAGCAGTGAGGATAGCGGGGGTGGGGATACGCAGTATTTT. Translated: CASSEDSGGGDTQYF.

The gene calls are TRBV5-1 and TRBJ2-7; 8 nucleotides agree with TRBD2. This CDR3 has 15 amino acids. In germline, CDR1 is SGHRS, CDR2 YFSETQ. V was pared by 4 bases and J by 7 bases, with 13 bases of the junction left unmatched. The chain's CDR3 is CASSTGTSMSGEQYF. The CDR3 coding sequence is TGCGCCAGCAGCACGGGGACTAGTATGTCGGGTGAGCAGTACTTC.

The gene calls are TRBV4-3 and TRBJ2-2; 9 nucleotides agree with TRBD1. This CDR3 is 17 amino acids long. CDR1 is LGHNA and CDR2 is YSLEER in the germline V gene. V gave up 4 bases and J gave up 5 bases; unmatched junction bases: 11. In nucleotides, the CDR3 is TGCGCCAGCAGCCTCCTCCCCGGGACAGGGTTAACCGGGGAGCTGTTTTTT. Its protein is CASSLLPGTGLTGELFF.

A few counts support this clonotype. V and J are TRBV7-3 and TRBJ2-7; unclear D gene. CDR3 size: 14 residues. Germline-derived CDR1 and CDR2 are SGHTA and FQGTGA. Trimming took 4 bases from V and 7 from J, leaving 17 bases between them. CDR3 nucleotides: TGTGCCAGCAGCTCTCTGGGGTCCTACAATGAGCAGTACTTC. Encoded protein: CASSSLGSYNEQYF.

V gene TRBV10-3 combines with J gene TRBJ1-4; no definite D call. Trimming pared 5 bases from V and 7 bases from J, leaving 17 bases between. The CDR3 sequence is 15 residues long. The germline V gene encodes CDR1 ENHRY and CDR2 SYGVKD. The CDR3 coding sequence is TGTGCCATCAGTCAATCCACCGGGTCTGGTGAAAAACTGTTTTTT. Translating it yields CAISQSTGSGEKLFF.

This clonotype was picked up many times. The gene calls are TRBV20-1 and TRBJ2-6, with 8 bases lining up with TRBD1. Germline V gene lookup returns CDR1 DFQATT and CDR2 SNEGSKA (reference sequence). This CDR3 is built from 16 residues. The V gene end was trimmed by 6 bases and the J gene end by 0 bases; junction bases not matched to a gene: 7. Here the CDR3 reads CSADRGAFSGANVLTF. CDR3 DNA: TGCAGTGCAGACAGGGGCGCCTTCTCTGGGGCCAACGTCCTGACTTTC.

A word on this clonotype: An end of the junction does not agree with germline; a read error may underlie this. This chain links TRBV27 with TRBJ2-3, with D hard to call. The germline gives CDR1 MNHEY, CDR2 SMNVEV (reference sequence). The length of the CDR3 is 13 residues. This chain's CDR3 is CASSLLSTDTRYF. The DNA of the CDR3 is TGTGCCAGCAGTTTACTTTCCACAGATACGCGGTATTTT.

This clonotype has at least ten counts. The chain carries TRBV5-1 and TRBJ2-3; TRBD1 agrees at 12 bases. CDR3 length: 16 residues. V lost 0 bases and J lost 4; bases outside the gene matches: 3. CDR1 SGHRS and CDR2 YFSETQ come from the germline V gene. In DNA form, the CDR3 reads TGCGCCAGCAGCTTGGAGGGACAGGGGGCCTCAGATACGCAGTATTTT. The encoded protein is CASSLEGQGASDTQYF.

The chain combines TRBV20-1 with TRBJ1-6; possibly TRBD1 for D (5 bases). CDR1 and CDR2 from the germline V gene are DFQATT and SNEGSKA (reference sequence). Trimming removed 5 bases from V and 5 bases from J, with 19 bases in between. The CDR3 covers 16 residues. In nucleotides, the CDR3 is TGCAGTGCTGTCGTAGGGACCCAACCCGATAATTCACCCCTCCACTTT. This sequence encodes CSAVVGTQPDNSPLHF.